The 21 T cell receptor beta chains given below trace back to one sample, sequenced in a study of patients and donors after allogeneic stem cell transplantation. Using its own MiXCR run on the RT-PCR reads, TCRdb lists one record per CDR3 protein. This sample yields 200,000 to 250,000 distinct CDR3 sequences, of which 13% to 15% are seen a single time; around a tenth belongs to the top ten. Specimen: blood, either unsorted or a sorted T cell fraction (not recorded which). These receptors all come from a human donor who was either an allogeneic HSCT recipient or a stem cell or donor lymphocyte infusion donor (not recorded which). It is not recorded whose cells these are; they may come from a transplant donor.

This clonotype was found a few times. The chain employs TRBV2 and TRBJ2-7; TRBD1 might be the D (5 bases). V lost 1 base and J lost 6, with 10 bases in between. The length of the CDR3 is 13 residues. CDR1 SNHLY and CDR2 FYNNEI come from the germline V gene. Here the CDR3 DNA reads TGTGCCAGCAGTGAAGAGTGGGGCTCCGAGCAGTACTTC. This codes for CASSEEWGSEQYF.

Notes on this clonotype: A much larger clonotype is one base distant, so this may be a read error. The rearrangement uses TRBV7-9 and TRBJ1-1; 8 nucleotides match TRBD1. The CDR3 runs 13 residues. Germline V gene data show CDR1 as SEHNR and CDR2 as FQNEAQ (reference sequence). CDR3 amino acids: CSSGQGLGTEAFF. The DNA of the CDR3 is TGTTCCAGCGGACAGGGATTGGGCACTGAAGCTTTCTTT. The variable domain in full, completed from reference TRBV7-9 and TRBJ1-1, reads DTGVSQNPRHKITKRGQNVTFRCDPISEHNRLYWYRQTLGQGPEFLTYFQNEAQLEKSRLLSDRFSAERPKGSFSTLEIQRTEQGDSAMYLCSSGQGLGTEAFFGQGTRLTVV.

This clonotype was counted ten times or more. The chain recombines TRBV20-1 with TRBJ1-5; maybe TRBD1 (5 bases). The CDR3 is 13 amino acids. From germline, CDR1 is DFQATT and CDR2 SNEGSKA (reference sequence). V was pared by 6 bases and J by 7 bases, with 16 bases between. Here the CDR3 DNA reads TGCAGTGCGGGGTCTGGGGGAGGGCAGCCCCAGCATTTT. Translated, it gives CSAGSGGGQPQHF.

In this sample, this clonotype turned up many times. The rearrangement links TRBV5-1 to TRBJ2-3, with 12 bases matching TRBD2. Germline trimming cut 4 bases from V and 3 bases from J; bases unmatched to any gene: 3. This CDR3 region has 15 residues. Germline V gives CDR1 SGHRS, CDR2 YFSETQ. DNA of the CDR3: TGCGCCAGCAGCCAAACTAGCGGGAGGACAGATACGCAGTATTTT. Translating gives CASSQTSGRTDTQYF.

The V gene is TRBV6-2 or TRBV6-3, the J gene TRBJ2-1; 8 bases match TRBD1. The CDR3 has 16 residues. The ends lost 6 bases at V and 8 bases at J; junction bases unmatched: 15. Germline CDR1 MNHEY, CDR2 SVGEGT. CDR3 DNA: TGTGCCAGCAGATCAGCCGGGACAGGTTGGTTCGATGAGCAGTTCTTC. This gives the protein CASRSAGTGWFDEQFF.

This clonotype was detected only a few times. J is TRBJ1-2 and V is TRBV29-1, with TRBD1 identical over 10 bases. With 4 bases clipped from V and 5 bases from J, the junction kept 7 bases outside the gene matches. CDR1 SQVTM and CDR2 ANQGSEA come from the germline V gene. This CDR3 comprises 14 residues. The CDR3 loop is CSVGGTGDGYGYTF. The CDR3 DNA reads TGCAGCGTTGGCGGGACAGGGGATGGTTATGGCTACACCTTC. Full variable domain (outside the CDR3, taken from reference TRBV29-1 and TRBJ1-2): SAVISQKPSRDICQRGTSLTIQCQVDSQVTMMFWYRQQPGQSLTLIATANQGSEATYESGFVIDKFPISRPNLTFSTLTVSNMSPEDSSIYLCSVGGTGDGYGYTFGSGTRLTVV.

This clonotype has just a few counts. CDR3 protein: CSVGYTEAFF. The DNA of the CDR3 is TGCAGCGTTGGGTACACTGAAGCTTTCTTT. The V gene is TRBV29-1, the J gene TRBJ1-1; D ambiguous. V gave up 4 bases and J gave up 3 bases, with 3 bases separating them. CDR1 and CDR2 (germline): SQVTM, ANQGSEA. The length of the CDR3 is 10 residues.

V and J are TRBV18 and TRBJ1-4; D not resolved. The CDR3 contains 14 residues. Per germline, CDR1 KGHSH and CDR2 LQKENI. The germline V and J ends were trimmed by 2 bases and 8 bases, with 12 bases remaining between them. CDR3 loop: CASSPSSRGEKLFF. The DNA of the CDR3 is TGTGCCAGCTCACCATCCTCTCGAGGGGAAAAACTGTTTTTT.

The V and J genes are TRBV18 and TRBJ2-1; D remains unclear. This CDR3 has 13 residues. V was pared by 4 bases and J by 6 bases, with 10 bases between. Germline lookup yields CDR1 KGHSH and CDR2 LQKENI. DNA of the CDR3: TGTGCCAGCTCACGAGCTTCCCTCAATGAGCAGTTCTTC. The encoded protein is CASSRASLNEQFF. Together with reference TRBV18 and TRBJ2-1, the CDR3 gives the full variable domain: NAGVMQNPRHLVRRRGQEARLRCSPMKGHSHVYWYRQLPEEGLKFMVYLQKENIIDESGMPKERFSAEFPKEGPSILRIQQVVRGDSAAYFCASSRASLNEQFFGPGTRLTVL.

This clonotype was detected a few times. The chain has TRBV10-2 and TRBJ2-1, with 12 positions matching TRBD2. CDR1 is WSHSY and CDR2 is SAAADI in the germline V gene. The CDR3 length is 13 residues. Trimming removed 11 bases from V and 6 bases from J; junction bases left unmatched: 5. CDR3 in amino acids: CAVTSGRTNEQFF. The CDR3 DNA is TGCGCCGTCACTAGCGGGAGGACCAATGAGCAGTTCTTC.

Here the CDR3 reads CASRPGQGFSDTQYF. DNA of the CDR3: TGTGCCAGCAGGCCCGGACAGGGTTTTTCAGATACGCAGTATTTT. This chain links TRBV12-3 or TRBV12-4 with TRBJ2-3; 8 bases are shared with TRBD1. V lost 6 bases, J lost 4 bases, and 9 bases stayed unmatched. The CDR3 totals 15 residues.

This chain uses TRBV11-2 with TRBJ2-7; D unclear. V was shortened by 2 bases and J by 6 bases, with 8 bases between the two germline ends. Per the germline V gene, CDR1 is SGHAT and CDR2 is FQNNGV. The CDR3 contains 12 residues. This chain's CDR3 is CASSLRLGEQYF. In DNA, the CDR3 is TGTGCCAGCAGCTTAAGGCTTGGCGAGCAGTACTTC.

The chain combines TRBV5-1 with TRBJ2-4; 8 bases line up with TRBD1. With 0 bases clipped from V and 9 bases from J, the junction kept 5 bases outside the gene matches. Germline V gene lookup returns CDR1 SGHRS and CDR2 YFSETQ. The CDR3 has 14 amino acids. This CDR3 is CASSLGQGRSIQYF. CDR3 sequence (DNA): TGCGCCAGCAGCTTGGGACAGGGGCGTAGCATTCAGTACTTC.

The V gene is TRBV5-4, the J gene TRBJ2-1; 7 bases are shared with TRBD2. In germline, CDR1 is SGHNT, CDR2 YYREEE (reference sequence). The CDR3 totals 15 residues. CDR3 sequence (DNA): TGTGCAGGGGCGAAAGGCGGGAGCTCCTACAATGAGCAGTTCTTC. It encodes CAGAKGGSSYNEQFF.

This clonotype was counted a few times. The chain recombines TRBV20-1 with TRBJ2-3; TRBD1 agrees at 8 bases. There are 14 residues in the CDR3. CDR1 and CDR2 from the germline V gene are DFQATT and SNEGSKA (reference sequence). J was trimmed by 6 bases and V by 3 bases; bases with no gene match: 8. CDR3 nucleotides: TGCAGTGCTAGGGGGGCAGGGGGCTATGATACGCAGTATTTT. This encodes CSARGAGGYDTQYF.

The chain combines TRBV7-3 with TRBJ2-7; possible D gene TRBD1, 6 bases. Trimming took off 5 bases at V and 2 bases at J, with 16 bases between the two ends. From germline, CDR1 is SGHTA and CDR2 FQGTGA. The CDR3 contains 15 residues. The chain's CDR3 is CASSPDDRSPYEQYF. The CDR3 region has the DNA TGTGCCAGCAGCCCCGACGACAGGAGCCCCTACGAGCAGTACTTC.

About this clonotype itself: Its ends do not fully match the called genes, so a read error is possible. The chain links TRBV7-7 to TRBJ2-7; 9 nucleotides match TRBD2. The CDR3 consists of 15 residues. Germline V gene data show CDR1 as SSHAT and CDR2 as FNYEAQ (reference sequence). CDR3 nucleotide sequence: TGTGCTAGCAGCCCTCGGGCGGGGGGGACCTACGAGCAGTACTTC. Protein product: CASSPRAGGTYEQYF.

The chain couples TRBV7-2 to TRBJ2-1; 7 positions agree with TRBD2. Germline V gene sequence: CDR1 SGHTA, CDR2 FQGNSA. The CDR3 runs to 16 residues. J gave up 8 bases and V 1 base, and 11 bases lay outside the gene matches. The CDR3 sequence is CASSLGTSHLLDEQFF. In nucleotides, the CDR3 is TGTGCCAGCAGCTTAGGGACTAGTCATCTTTTGGATGAGCAGTTCTTC.

This clonotype was seen at least ten times. This chain's CDR3 is CASSQDTGETDTQYF. The CDR3 coding sequence is TGCGCCAGCAGCCAAGATACTGGGGAGACAGATACGCAGTATTTT. This chain connects TRBV4-3 to TRBJ2-3; possible D gene TRBD2, 5 bases. Germline CDR1 and CDR2: LGHNA and YSLEER. V lost 0 bases to trimming and J lost 3 bases, with 10 bases between them. The CDR3 is 15 amino acids.

This sequence joins TRBV20-1 and TRBJ2-7; 8 nucleotides line up with TRBD2. This CDR3 is built from 13 residues. Per the germline V gene, CDR1 is DFQATT and CDR2 is SNEGSKA (reference sequence). V was pared by 1 base and J by 5 bases, with 4 bases of the junction left unmatched. CDR3 sequence (DNA): TGCAGTGCTAGAGTGCTAGCGGGCAACGAGCAGTACTTC. It translates to CSARVLAGNEQYF.

A few counts support this clonotype. The rearrangement joins TRBV5-1 to TRBJ2-1; 11 bases are a match to TRBD2. Germline V gives CDR1 SGHRS, CDR2 YFSETQ. The CDR3 runs to 15 residues. The V gene end was trimmed by 4 bases and the J gene end by 4 bases; junction bases not matched to a gene: 4. CDR3 region: CASSTTSGAYNEQFF. Here the CDR3 DNA reads TGCGCCAGCAGCACGACTAGCGGGGCTTACAATGAGCAGTTCTTC.